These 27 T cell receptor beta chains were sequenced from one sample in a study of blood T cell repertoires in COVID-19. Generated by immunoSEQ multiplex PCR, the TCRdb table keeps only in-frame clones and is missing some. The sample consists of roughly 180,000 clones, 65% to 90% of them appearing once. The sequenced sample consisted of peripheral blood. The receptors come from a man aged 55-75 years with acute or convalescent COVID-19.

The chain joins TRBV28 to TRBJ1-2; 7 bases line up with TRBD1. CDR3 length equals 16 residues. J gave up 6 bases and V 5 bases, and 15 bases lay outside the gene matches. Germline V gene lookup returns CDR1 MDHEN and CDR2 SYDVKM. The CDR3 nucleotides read TGTGCCAGCAGTCCCCTCAGTAAAGGGGGCATAAATGGCTACACCTTC. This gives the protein CASSPLSKGGINGYTF.

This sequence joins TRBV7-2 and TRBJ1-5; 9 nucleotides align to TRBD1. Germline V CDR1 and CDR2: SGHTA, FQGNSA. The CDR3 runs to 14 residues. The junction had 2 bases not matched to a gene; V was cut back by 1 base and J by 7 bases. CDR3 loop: CASSLVQGAQPQHF. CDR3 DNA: TGTGCCAGCAGCTTAGTACAGGGGGCCCAGCCCCAGCATTTT.

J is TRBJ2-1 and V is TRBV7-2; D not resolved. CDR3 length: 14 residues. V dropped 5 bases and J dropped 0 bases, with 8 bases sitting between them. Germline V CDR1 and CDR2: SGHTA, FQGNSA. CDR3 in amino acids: CASSRLSSYNEQFF. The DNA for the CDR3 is TGTGCCAGCAGCCGCCTTAGCTCCTACAATGAGCAGTTCTTC.

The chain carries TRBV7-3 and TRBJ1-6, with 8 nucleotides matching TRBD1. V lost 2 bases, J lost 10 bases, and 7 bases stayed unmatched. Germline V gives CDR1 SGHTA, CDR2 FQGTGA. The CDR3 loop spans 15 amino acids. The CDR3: CASSLSGQEVSPLHF. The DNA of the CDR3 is TGTGCCAGCAGCTTATCGGGACAGGAAGTGTCACCCCTCCACTTT.

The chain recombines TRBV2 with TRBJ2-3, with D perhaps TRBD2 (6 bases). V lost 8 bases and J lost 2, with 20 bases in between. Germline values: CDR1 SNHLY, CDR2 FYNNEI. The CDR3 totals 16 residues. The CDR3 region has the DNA TGTGCCAGCCGCCTCCGGGGACTCATGTACACAGATACGCAGTATTTT. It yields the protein CASRLRGLMYTDTQYF.

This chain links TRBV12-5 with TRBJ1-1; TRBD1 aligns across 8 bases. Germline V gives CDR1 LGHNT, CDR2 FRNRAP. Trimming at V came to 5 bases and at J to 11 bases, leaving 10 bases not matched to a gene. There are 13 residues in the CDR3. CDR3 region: CASGHGQGTGAFF. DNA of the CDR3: TGTGCTAGTGGTCACGGACAGGGAACGGGGGCTTTCTTT.

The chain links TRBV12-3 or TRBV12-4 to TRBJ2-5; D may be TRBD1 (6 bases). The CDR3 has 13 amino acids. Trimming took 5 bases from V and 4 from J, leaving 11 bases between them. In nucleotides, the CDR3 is TGTGCCAGCAGTCAGGGCAGGGGAGAGACCCAGTACTTC. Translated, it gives CASSQGRGETQYF.

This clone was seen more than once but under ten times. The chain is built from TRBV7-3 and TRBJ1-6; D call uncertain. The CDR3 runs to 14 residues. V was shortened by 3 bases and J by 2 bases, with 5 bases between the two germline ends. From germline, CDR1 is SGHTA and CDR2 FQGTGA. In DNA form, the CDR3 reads TGTGCCAGCAGCTTCAGTCCCTATAATTCACCCCTCCACTTT. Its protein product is CASSFSPYNSPLHF.

The DNA of the CDR3 is TGTGCCAGCAGCCAAGAGATGGCGAACACTGAAGCTTTCTTT. Translated: CASSQEMANTEAFF. The V call is TRBV3-1 (or the pseudogene TRBV3-2), the J call TRBJ1-1; D gene uncertain. The germline CDR1 and CDR2 sequences are LGHDT and YNNKEL (reference sequence). The CDR3 runs 14 residues. The V end lost 0 bases, the J end lost 1 base, and 6 bases lay between the germline ends.

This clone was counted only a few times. The CDR3 DNA sequence: TGCGCCAGCAGCTTGGTGCGGGAGGCGGGCCAAGAGACCCAGTACTTC. Translated: CASSLVREAGQETQYF. The J gene is TRBJ2-5, the V gene TRBV5-1, with 8 bases lining up with TRBD2. Germline V gene data show CDR1 as SGHRS and CDR2 as YFSETQ. The V and J ends lost 0 bases and 1 base, in that order; junction bases with no gene match: 5. The CDR3 covers 16 residues.

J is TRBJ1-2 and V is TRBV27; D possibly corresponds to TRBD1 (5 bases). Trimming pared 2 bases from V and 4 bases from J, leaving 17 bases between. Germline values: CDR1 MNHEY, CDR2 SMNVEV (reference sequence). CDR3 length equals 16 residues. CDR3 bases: TGTGCCAGCAGTTTAGGGGTCGGGGGAAAGGTCTATGGCTACACCTTC. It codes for CASSLGVGGKVYGYTF.

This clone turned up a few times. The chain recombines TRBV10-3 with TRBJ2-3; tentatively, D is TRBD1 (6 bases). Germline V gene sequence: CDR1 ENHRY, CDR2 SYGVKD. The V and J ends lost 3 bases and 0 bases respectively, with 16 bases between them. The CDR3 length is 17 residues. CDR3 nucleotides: TGTGCCATCAGTGATCAGGGGAGCGGCACTAGCACAGATACGCAGTATTTT. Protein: CAISDQGSGTSTDTQYF.

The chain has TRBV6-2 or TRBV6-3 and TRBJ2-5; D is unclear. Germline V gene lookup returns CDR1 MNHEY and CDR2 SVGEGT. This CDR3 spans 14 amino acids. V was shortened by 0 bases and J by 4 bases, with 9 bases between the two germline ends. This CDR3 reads CASSYSSRIETQYF. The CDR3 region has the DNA TGTGCCAGCAGTTACTCTTCTAGAATAGAGACCCAGTACTTC.

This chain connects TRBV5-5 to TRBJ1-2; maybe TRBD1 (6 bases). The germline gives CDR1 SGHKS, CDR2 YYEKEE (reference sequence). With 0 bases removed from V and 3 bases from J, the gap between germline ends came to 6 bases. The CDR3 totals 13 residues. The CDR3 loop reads CASSLGTDYGYTF. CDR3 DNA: TGTGCCAGCAGCTTGGGGACAGACTATGGCTACACCTTC.

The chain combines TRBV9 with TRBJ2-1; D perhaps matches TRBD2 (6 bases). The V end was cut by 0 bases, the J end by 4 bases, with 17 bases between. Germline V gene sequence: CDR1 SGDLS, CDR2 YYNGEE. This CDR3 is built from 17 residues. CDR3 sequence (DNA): TGTGCCAGCAGCGTAGGGTCACTAGCCAGGGCATACAATGAGCAGTTCTTC. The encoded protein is CASSVGSLARAYNEQFF.

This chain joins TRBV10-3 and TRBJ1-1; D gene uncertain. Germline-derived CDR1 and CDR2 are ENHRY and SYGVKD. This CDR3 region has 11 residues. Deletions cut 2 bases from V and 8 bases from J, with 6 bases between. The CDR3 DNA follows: TGTGCCATCAGTGAGAAGCGCGAAGCTTTCTTT. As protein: CAISEKREAFF.

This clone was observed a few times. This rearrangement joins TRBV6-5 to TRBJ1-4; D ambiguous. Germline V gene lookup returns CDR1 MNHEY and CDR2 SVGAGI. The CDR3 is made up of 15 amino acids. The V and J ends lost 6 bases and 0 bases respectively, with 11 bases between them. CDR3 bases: TGTGCCAGCAGCCGAGGAGGTGCAACTAATGAAAAACTGTTTTTT. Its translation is CASSRGGATNEKLFF.

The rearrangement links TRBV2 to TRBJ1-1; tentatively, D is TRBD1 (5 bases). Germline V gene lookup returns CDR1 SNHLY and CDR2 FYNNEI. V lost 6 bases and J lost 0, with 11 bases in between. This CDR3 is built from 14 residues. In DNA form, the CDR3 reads TGTGCCAGCAGGGCGGGGGGATTGAACACTGAAGCTTTCTTT. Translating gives CASRAGGLNTEAFF.

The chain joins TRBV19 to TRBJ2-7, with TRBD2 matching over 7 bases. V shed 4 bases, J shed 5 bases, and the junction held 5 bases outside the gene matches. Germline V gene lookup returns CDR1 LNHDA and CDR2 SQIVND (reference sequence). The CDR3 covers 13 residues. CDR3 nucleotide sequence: TGTGCCAGTAGTAAGGCAGGGAGGGACGAGCAGTACTTC. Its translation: CASSKAGRDEQYF.

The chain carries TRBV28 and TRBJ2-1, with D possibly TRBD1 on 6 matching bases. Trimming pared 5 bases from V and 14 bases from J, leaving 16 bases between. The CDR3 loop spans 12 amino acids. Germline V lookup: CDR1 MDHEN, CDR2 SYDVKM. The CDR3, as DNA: TGTGCCAGCAGTGACCTTGGACAGTCGGAGTTCTTC. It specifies CASSDLGQSEFF.

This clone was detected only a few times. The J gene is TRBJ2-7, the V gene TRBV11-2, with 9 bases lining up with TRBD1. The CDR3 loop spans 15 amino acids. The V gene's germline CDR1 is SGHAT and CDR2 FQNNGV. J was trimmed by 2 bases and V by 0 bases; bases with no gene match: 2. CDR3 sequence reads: CASSLDYRGPYEQYF. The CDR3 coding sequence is TGTGCCAGCAGCTTAGACTACAGGGGGCCCTACGAGCAGTACTTC.

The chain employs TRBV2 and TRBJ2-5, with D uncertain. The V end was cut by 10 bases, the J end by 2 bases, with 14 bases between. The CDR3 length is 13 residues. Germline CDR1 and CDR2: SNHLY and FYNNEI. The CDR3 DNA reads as TGTGCCACCCGGTCTGGCAGGCAAGAGACCCAGTACTTC. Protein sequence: CATRSGRQETQYF.

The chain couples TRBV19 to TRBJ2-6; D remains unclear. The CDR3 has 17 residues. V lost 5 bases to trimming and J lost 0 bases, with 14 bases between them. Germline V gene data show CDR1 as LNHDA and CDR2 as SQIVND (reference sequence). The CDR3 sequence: CASSVTRQTSGANVLTF. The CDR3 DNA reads TGTGCCAGTAGTGTGACGAGGCAAACCTCTGGGGCCAACGTCCTGACTTTC.

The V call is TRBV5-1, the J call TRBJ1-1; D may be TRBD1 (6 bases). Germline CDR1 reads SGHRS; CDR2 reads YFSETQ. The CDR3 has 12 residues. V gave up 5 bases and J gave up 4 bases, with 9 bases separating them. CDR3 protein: CASREGVTEAFF. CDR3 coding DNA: TGCGCCAGCAGAGAGGGGGTCACTGAAGCTTTCTTT. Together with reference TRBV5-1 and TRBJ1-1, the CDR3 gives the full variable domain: KAGVTQTPRYLIKTRGQQVTLSCSPISGHRSVSWYQQTPGQGLQFLFEYFSETQRNKGNFPGRFSGRQFSNSRSEMNVSTLELGDSALYLCASREGVTEAFFGQGTRLTVV.

This CDR3 reads CASSPRGQGATGELFF. DNA of the CDR3: TGCGCCAGCAGCCCGCGGGGACAGGGGGCCACCGGGGAGCTGTTTTTT. This sequence joins TRBV5-1 and TRBJ2-2; the match to TRBD1 covers 12 bases. The ends lost 4 bases at V and 4 bases at J; junction bases unmatched: 5. The germline V gene encodes CDR1 SGHRS and CDR2 YFSETQ. The CDR3 consists of 16 residues.

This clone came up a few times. CDR3 in DNA: TGCGCCAGCAGCTTGGCGGGACAGGCCCCTGACTATGGCTACACCTTC. It is translated as CASSLAGQAPDYGYTF. V gene TRBV5-1 combines with J gene TRBJ1-2; 8 bases are shared with TRBD1. V shed 0 bases, J shed 3 bases, and the junction held 7 bases outside the gene matches. CDR1 and CDR2 (germline): SGHRS, YFSETQ. This CDR3 has 16 amino acids.

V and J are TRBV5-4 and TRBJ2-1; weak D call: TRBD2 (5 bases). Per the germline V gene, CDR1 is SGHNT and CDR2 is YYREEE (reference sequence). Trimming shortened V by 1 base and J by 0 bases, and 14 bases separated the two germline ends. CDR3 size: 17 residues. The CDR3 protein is CASSLLPLRDSYNEQFF. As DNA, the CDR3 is TGTGCCAGCAGCTTGCTCCCCCTACGGGACTCCTACAATGAGCAGTTCTTC.